The 29 T cell receptor beta chains below come from one sample, sequenced in a study of CXCR3-negative and CXCR3-positive naive CD8 T cells. Study-level findings and limits: TRB CDR3 hydrophobicity was greater in CXCR3-positive naive cells than in CXCR3-negative naive cells.

The libraries of TRB cDNA were constructed through 5' RACE using UMI labels. Reprocessing the 5' RACE reads, TCRdb reports a single entry for every CDR3 protein and omits DNA. This table holds 60,000 to 65,000 distinct CDR3 sequences. Their recognized antigens are unknown. Specimen: naive CXCR3+ CD8+ T cells from blood. The subset denotes: CD45RO-CCR7+CD27+CD95- naive CD8+ T cells expressing CXCR3 (TNR3+). The receptors originated from a human donor in good health. Some clones in this sample may be carry-over from other donors' samples.

The genes are TRBV9 and TRBJ2-7; TCRdb's D call of TRBD2 is untestable without DNA. The germline V gene has CDR1 SGDLS and CDR2 YYNGEE. This CDR3 region has 14 residues. CDR3 loop: CASSGEGSGYEQYF.

This clonotype is labeled medium-sized based on frequency. The V and J genes are TRBV29-1 and TRBJ2-7; absent DNA, TCRdb's TRBD2 call cannot be checked. Germline values: CDR1 SQVTM, CDR2 ANQGSEA. The CDR3 is 13 amino acids. The CDR3 is CSVVEGSPYEQYF.

This chain's CDR3 is CASSLAVEGHTEAFF. J is TRBJ1-1 and V is TRBV7-6. The CDR3 contains 15 residues. The germline CDR1 and CDR2 sequences are SGHVS and FNYEAQ.

The chain links TRBV18 to TRBJ2-5; checking the TCRdb D call of TRBD1 is not possible without DNA. The CDR3 runs 16 residues. CDR1 and CDR2 from the germline V gene are KGHSH and LQKENI. CDR3 sequence: CASSPLTGGYQETQYF. The variable domain in full, with the rest retrieved from reference TRBV18 and TRBJ2-5, is NAGVMQNPRHLVRRRGQEARLRCSPMKGHSHVYWYRQLPEEGLKFMVYLQKENIIDESGMPKERFSAEFPKEGPSILRIQQVVRGDSAAYFCASSPLTGGYQETQYFGPGTRLLVL.

The gene calls are TRBV12-3 or TRBV12-4 and TRBJ2-5; TCRdb lists TRBD1, though no DNA is available to test this call. This CDR3 region has 11 residues. CDR3 sequence: CASRGGETQYF.

The CDR3 reads CASSQIQGQETQYF. The chain links TRBV5-6 to TRBJ2-5; the D call from TCRdb, TRBD1, cannot be confirmed without DNA. The germline gives CDR1 SGHDT, CDR2 YYEEEE. The CDR3 extends over 14 amino acids.

The chain joins TRBV20-1 to TRBJ1-1. Germline assignment: CDR1 DFQATT and CDR2 SNEGSKA (reference sequence). This CDR3 spans 14 amino acids. The CDR3 spells CSARDRTGRPEAFF.

The V gene is TRBV2, the J gene TRBJ2-7; TCRdb outputs TRBD1, but without DNA this stays unchecked. The CDR3 length is 15 residues. CDR1 is SNHLY, CDR2 FYNNEI, per germline. CDR3 loop: CASGGWQGAVHEQYF. The variable domain in full, with the rest retrieved from reference TRBV2 and TRBJ2-7, is EPEVTQTPSHQVTQMGQEVILRCVPISNHLYFYWYRQILGQKVEFLVSFYNNEISEKSEIFDDQFSVERPDGSNFTLKIRSTKLEDSAMYFCASGGWQGAVHEQYFGPGTRLTVT.

This chain joins TRBV6-6 and TRBJ2-3. From germline, CDR1 is MNHNY and CDR2 SVGAGI (reference sequence). This CDR3 has 14 residues. The CDR3: CASSLQSEADTQYF.

The genes are TRBV5-6 and TRBJ2-2; the D call of TRBD2 rests on TCRdb alone, since no DNA is present to check it. This CDR3 comprises 14 residues. CDR1 is SGHDT and CDR2 is YYEEEE in the germline V gene. This chain's CDR3 is CASTLRRADGELFF.

V is TRBV29-1 and J is TRBJ2-3. Germline-derived CDR1 and CDR2 are SQVTM and ANQGSEA. The length of the CDR3 is 12 residues. The CDR3 reads CSVNSITDTQYF.

The rearrangement uses TRBV2 and TRBJ2-7; TCRdb outputs TRBD2, but without DNA this stays unchecked. Per the germline V gene, CDR1 is SNHLY and CDR2 is FYNNEI. The CDR3 has 14 residues. The CDR3 reads CASFSAAGNYEQYF.

This rearrangement joins TRBV29-1 to TRBJ2-2; TCRdb lists TRBD1, though no DNA is available to test this call. The CDR3 loop spans 15 amino acids. The germline V gene encodes CDR1 SQVTM and CDR2 ANQGSEA. The CDR3 spells CSVEGTGHYAGELFF.

The CDR3: CASSATGYGYTF. The rearrangement joins TRBV9 to TRBJ1-2; TCRdb's D call, TRBD1, is unchecked because there is no DNA. Germline assignment: CDR1 SGDLS and CDR2 YYNGEE. This CDR3 region has 12 residues.

The V gene is TRBV6-5, the J gene TRBJ2-1. Germline V lookup: CDR1 MNHEY, CDR2 SVGAGI. The CDR3 is made up of 16 amino acids. CDR3 loop: CASSYSTSGTYNEQFF.

The chain joins TRBV29-1 to TRBJ2-2. This CDR3 spans 13 amino acids. Germline V gene data show CDR1 as SQVTM and CDR2 as ANQGSEA. The CDR3: CSVIPRDTGELFF.

This chain uses TRBV29-1 with TRBJ2-3; TCRdb indicates TRBD1, and absent DNA this call remains unverified. Germline values: CDR1 SQVTM, CDR2 ANQGSEA. This CDR3 region has 15 residues. The CDR3 reads CSVERTGDRTDTQYF.

The chain uses TRBV28 and TRBJ2-2. The CDR3 sequence is 15 residues long. CDR1 is MDHEN and CDR2 is SYDVKM in the germline V gene. Here the CDR3 reads CVSVVGSWNTGELFF.

The chain employs TRBV20-1 and TRBJ2-3; the D call of TRBD2 rests on TCRdb alone, since no DNA is present to check it. This CDR3 is built from 18 residues. Germline V gene lookup returns CDR1 DFQATT and CDR2 SNEGSKA (reference sequence). CDR3 sequence: CSARGPPGGSGRDDTQYF.

The chain is built from TRBV5-1 and TRBJ2-1. Germline CDR1 is SGHRS and CDR2 is YFSETQ. This CDR3 is 16 amino acids long. The CDR3: CASSLAGQSSYNEQFF.

J is TRBJ1-2 and V is TRBV6-5; lacking DNA, the TRBD1 call made by TCRdb goes unchecked. Germline CDR1 and CDR2: MNHEY and SVGAGI. The CDR3 has 16 residues. This CDR3 reads CASSYSPQGEIYGYTF.

The chain combines TRBV4-1 with TRBJ1-1; the D call from TCRdb, TRBD1, cannot be confirmed without DNA. CDR3 length: 14 residues. Germline V gene sequence: CDR1 MGHRA, CDR2 YSYEKL. This CDR3 is CASSQDRGLTEAFF.

The rearrangement links TRBV27 to TRBJ2-3; TCRdb's assignment of TRBD1 cannot be checked, as there is no DNA. Looked up from germline, CDR1 is MNHEY and CDR2 is SMNVEV (reference sequence). The CDR3 consists of 15 residues. CDR3 region: CASSPSTGSTDTQYF.

The chain couples TRBV7-3 to TRBJ2-3; TCRdb selects TRBD1, and the lack of DNA leaves this call unchecked. The CDR3 is 14 amino acids. Germline-derived CDR1 and CDR2 are SGHTA and FQGTGA. CDR3 region: CASSSGQGGDTQYF.

The chain's CDR3 is CASSLSRGIHQPQHF. The gene calls are TRBV28 and TRBJ1-5; TCRdb gives TRBD1 as the D gene, but with no DNA this cannot be confirmed. This CDR3 has 15 residues. The germline V gene has CDR1 MDHEN and CDR2 SYDVKM. Full variable domain (missing parts from reference TRBV28 and TRBJ1-5): DVKVTQSSRYLVKRTGEKVFLECVQDMDHENMFWYRQDPGLGLRLIYFSYDVKMKEKGDIPEGYSVSREKKERFSLILESASTNQTSMYLCASSLSRGIHQPQHFGDGTRLSIL.

This chain connects TRBV5-6 to TRBJ2-2; the TCRdb D gene call, TRBD2, has no DNA to confirm it. CDR1 SGHDT and CDR2 YYEEEE come from the germline V gene. The CDR3 is 16 amino acids. This CDR3 is CASSFASVSNTGELFF.

The rearrangement joins TRBV9 to TRBJ2-3; TCRdb proposes TRBD1, but this gene call is untestable without DNA. The CDR3 totals 18 residues. Germline V CDR1 and CDR2: SGDLS, YYNGEE. CDR3 residues: CASSGQTDSLYGTDTQYF.

The V and J genes are TRBV29-1 and TRBJ1-1; TCRdb's D call, TRBD1, is unchecked because there is no DNA. CDR3 size: 16 residues. Per the germline V gene, CDR1 is SQVTM and CDR2 is ANQGSEA. CDR3 sequence reads: CSVEDGRGQPNTEAFF.

CDR3 sequence: CSVTQGDNQPQHF. The chain links TRBV29-1 to TRBJ1-5; no DNA is available, so the TRBD1 call from TCRdb remains unchecked. Germline CDR1 reads SQVTM; CDR2 reads ANQGSEA. The CDR3 length is 13 residues.